These T cell receptor beta chains were read from a single sample in a study of blood T cells in healthy people across ages. TCRdb reprocessed the 5' RACE reads with MiXCR, giving one entry per CDR3 protein. The sample lists 1.5 million to 2 million distinct CDR3 sequences, around 48% occurring once. Material: blood. The receptor set was obtained from a woman in her forties in good health. The CDR3 runs from the conserved cysteine through the conserved F or W. D genes are given only for firm matches. A clone size is listed for some rows: how often the clone was seen (once, few, many), or a class if it is expanded.

j_gene | d_gene | abundance | v_gene | CDR3nt | CDR3aa
TRBJ1-5 | NA | NA | TRBV20-1 | TGCAGTGCTAACGCAGGGGACCAGCCCCAGCATTTT | CSANAGDQPQHF
TRBJ2-1 | TRBD2 | NA | TRBV7-3 | TGTGCCAGCAGCTTAACGACTAGCGGGGGAGATGAGCAGTTCTTC | CASSLTTSGGDEQFF
TRBJ2-1 | TRBD1 | NA | TRBV5-1 | TGCGCCAGCAGCTGGGGGACAGAGGTAGATGAGCAGTTCTTC | CASSWGTEVDEQFF
TRBJ1-1 | NA | NA | TRBV29-1 | TGCAGCCCTGCACAGGTGGTCGGTGAAGCTTTCTTT | CSPAQVVGEAFF
TRBJ1-4 | NA | NA | TRBV15 | TGTGCCACCAGCAGAGAATGGGCAGCAACGGGGGAAAAACTGTTTTTT | CATSREWAATGEKLFF
TRBJ2-1 | NA | NA | TRBV7-2 | TGTGCCAGCAGCGTCGGAGACCGCGACTACAATGAGCAGTTCTTC | CASSVGDRDYNEQFF
TRBJ1-2 | NA | NA | TRBV2 | TGTGCCAGCAGACCCGTCGGGGGAGCGAGCTATGGCTACACCTTC | CASRPVGGASYGYTF
TRBJ2-7 | NA | NA | TRBV6-2/TRBV6-3 | TGTGCCAGCAGTTACTCCGATTACTACGAGCAGTACTTC | CASSYSDYYEQYF
TRBJ2-5 | NA | few | TRBV20-1 | TGCAGTGCCTATGACGGTGGGGGGGCCTCTGAGACCCAGTACTTC | CSAYDGGGASETQYF
TRBJ2-2 | NA | NA | TRBV7-2 | TGTGCCATACTCAGACGCCCGGGGACCGGGGAGCTGTTTTTT | CAILRRPGTGELFF
TRBJ2-5 | TRBD1 | NA | TRBV6-6 | TGTGCCAGCAGGGGACAGGGGGCGAAGCCCCAAGAGACCCAGTACTTC | CASRGQGAKPQETQYF
TRBJ2-7 | NA | NA | TRBV5-1 | TGCGCCAGCAGCCCGGGCCATCCGTCCTACAATGAGCAGTACTTC | CASSPGHPSYNEQYF
TRBJ2-5 | TRBD2 | few | TRBV20-1 | TGCAGTGCTCCGGGACTAGCGGGGGACCAAGAGACCCAGTACTTC | CSAPGLAGDQETQYF
TRBJ2-3 | NA | NA | TRBV7-9 | TGTGCCAGCAGTTTCTCTAAGCTTCACATGGGACGGAACACAGATACGCAGTATTTT | CASSFSKLHMGRNTDTQYF
TRBJ1-2 | TRBD1 | NA | TRBV4-2 | TGTGCCAGCAGCCAACTCAACGACAGGGAAAACTATGGCTACACCTTC | CASSQLNDRENYGYTF
TRBJ2-1 | NA | once | TRBV6-1 | TGTGCCAGCAGTGAAAATGGGAGACAGCCCTACAATGAGCAGTTCTTC | CASSENGRQPYNEQFF
TRBJ2-1 | NA | few | TRBV29-1 | TGCAGCGTCGGGGACCGGAGGGATGAGCAGTTCTTC | CSVGDRRDEQFF
TRBJ1-6 | NA | few | TRBV29-1 | TGCAGCGTGAGGGAAGGAGGGTCTCAAGGTTCACCCCTCCACTTT | CSVREGGSQGSPLHF
TRBJ2-5 | TRBD2 | few | TRBV5-1 | TGCGCCTGCCAACTGAGGACTAGCGGGGTACAAGAGACCCAGTACTTC | CACQLRTSGVQETQYF
TRBJ2-7 | TRBD1 | few | TRBV28 | TGTGCCAGCAGCCCTAGGACAGGGATTTTCTACGAGCAGTACTTC | CASSPRTGIFYEQYF
TRBJ2-2 | NA | NA | TRBV21-1 | TGTGCCAGCAGCAAAAGGGCGGGAAGCGGGGGGCTCACCGGGGAGCTGTTTTTT | CASSKRAGSGGLTGELFF
TRBJ2-1 | NA | NA | TRBV7-2 | TGTGCCAGCAGCTTAGGAGCAGGAACTAACAATGAGCAGTTCTTC | CASSLGAGTNNEQFF
TRBJ2-3 | TRBD2 | few | TRBV5-1 | TGCGCCAGCAGCTTATTAAGGACTAGCGACGAGACAGATACGCAGTATTTT | CASSLLRTSDETDTQYF
TRBJ1-1 | NA | NA | TRBV6-5 | TGTGCCAGCAGTTACCGGGCGGGGGCCGGGAACACTGAAGCTTTCTTT | CASSYRAGAGNTEAFF
TRBJ2-5 | TRBD2 | NA | TRBV20-1 | TGCAGTGCCATAGCGGGGGAGACCCAGTACTTC | CSAIAGETQYF
TRBJ2-1 | NA | NA | TRBV7-9 | TGTGCCAGCAGCCCCCTAGGACGGGGTCCGTTTCAGGGGCAGTTCTTC | CASSPLGRGPFQGQFF
TRBJ2-1 | NA | few | TRBV4-1 | TGCGCCAGCAGCCAAAGGATCGCCAAGTCCGATGAGCAGTTCTTC | CASSQRIAKSDEQFF
TRBJ2-1 | TRBD1 | few | TRBV5-1 | TGCGCCAGCGGTTCCGGACAGGGAATCAATGAGCAGTTCTTC | CASGSGQGINEQFF
TRBJ1-6 | NA | NA | TRBV14 | TGTGCCAGCAGCCCAACCGGACAGCCTTATAATTCACCCCTCCACTTT | CASSPTGQPYNSPLHF
TRBJ2-1 | TRBD2 | many | TRBV5-6 | TGCGCCAGCAGCCATAGCGGGGGGCCCTACAATGAGCAGTTCTTC | CASSHSGGPYNEQFF
TRBJ1-5 | NA | NA | TRBV12-3/TRBV12-4 | TGTGCCAGCAGTTTTAAGATTGGGGATCAGCCCCAGCATTTT | CASSFKIGDQPQHF
TRBJ1-4 | NA | few | TRBV12-3/TRBV12-4 | TGTGCCAGCAGTTTAGCAAGATCGGGGCCCGGGCGAAGAATGTTTTTT | CASSLARSGPGRRMFF
TRBJ1-4 | NA | few | TRBV27 | TGTGCCAGCAGTAACCGAGGGTGGAGGGATGAAAAACTGTTTTTT | CASSNRGWRDEKLFF
TRBJ2-6 | NA | NA | TRBV3-1 | TGTGCCAGCAGCCAAGACCTTGAGAGGGCCCTCTCTGGGGCCAACGTCCTGACTTTC | CASSQDLERALSGANVLTF
TRBJ2-7 | TRBD2 | NA | TRBV20-1 | TGCAGTGCTAGGATTAGCGGGGGGATCTCCTACGAGCAGTACTTC | CSARISGGISYEQYF
TRBJ1-6 | NA | NA | TRBV7-2 | TGTGCCAGCAGCTTTGAGTTTTTCTCACCCCTCCACTTT | CASSFEFFSPLHF
TRBJ1-4 | NA | NA | TRBV5-6 | TGTGCCAGCAGGAACACGAGGGGGGAAAAACTGTTTTTT | CASRNTRGEKLFF
TRBJ1-4 | NA | NA | TRBV7-2 | TGTGCCAGCAGCTTAGGGGCGGCGGGGGAAAAACTGTTTTTT | CASSLGAAGEKLFF
TRBJ2-5 | NA | few | TRBV14 | TGTGCCAGCAGCCGTCAGGTGAAAGAGACCCAGTACTTC | CASSRQVKETQYF
TRBJ1-5 | NA | few | TRBV28 | TGTGCCAGCAGTCCCTGGGGGGCGCAAGGAAGCAATCAGCCCCAGCATTTT | CASSPWGAQGSNQPQHF
TRBJ1-4 | NA | NA | TRBV28 | TGTGCCAGCAGCCTTCCCGGCACAGCAACTAATGAAAAACTGTTTTTT | CASSLPGTATNEKLFF
TRBJ2-7 | TRBD1 | many | TRBV6-2/TRBV6-3 | TGTGCCAGCAGTTACGGGACAGTCTACGAGCAGTACTTC | CASSYGTVYEQYF
TRBJ2-2 | TRBD2 | NA | TRBV5-1 | TGCGCCAGCAGCGGGGGACTAGTGGCCGGGGAGCTGTTTTTT | CASSGGLVAGELFF
TRBJ1-2 | NA | once | TRBV24-1 | TGTGCCACCAGTGAAACCGGGACATTCAATGGCTACACCTTC | CATSETGTFNGYTF
TRBJ2-5 | NA | NA | TRBV7-9 | TGTGCCAGCAGCTTGAGGACCCGAGCAGAGACCCAGTACTTC | CASSLRTRAETQYF
TRBJ2-3 | NA | NA | TRBV4-3 | TGCGCCAGCAGCCAAGATCTGGGGGGTGGTACAGATACGCGGTATTTT | CASSQDLGGGTDTRYF
TRBJ2-1 | TRBD1 | few | TRBV7-2 | TGTGCCAGCAGCGCAGGAGGCCGGACAGGCAATGAGCAGTTCTTC | CASSAGGRTGNEQFF
TRBJ1-1 | NA | NA | TRBV15 | TGTGCCACCAGCAGGACCCCCTTATTCAACACTGAAGCTTTCTTT | CATSRTPLFNTEAFF
TRBJ2-1 | TRBD2 | NA | TRBV20-1 | TGCAGTGCTCGCGGGGGTCAGGCCGGGAATGAGCAGTTCTTC | CSARGGQAGNEQFF
TRBJ2-3 | TRBD2 | few | TRBV12-3/TRBV12-4 | TGTGCCAGCAGCTCCTCCGGGACTAAGGATACGCAGTATTTT | CASSSSGTKDTQYF
TRBJ2-7 | NA | few | TRBV27 | TGTGCCAGCAGTTTGAAGAACTCCTACGAGCAGTACTTC | CASSLKNSYEQYF
TRBJ1-1 | NA | NA | TRBV7-2 | TGTGCCAGCAGCCTGAACAGGGAGAAAGCTTTCTTT | CASSLNREKAFF